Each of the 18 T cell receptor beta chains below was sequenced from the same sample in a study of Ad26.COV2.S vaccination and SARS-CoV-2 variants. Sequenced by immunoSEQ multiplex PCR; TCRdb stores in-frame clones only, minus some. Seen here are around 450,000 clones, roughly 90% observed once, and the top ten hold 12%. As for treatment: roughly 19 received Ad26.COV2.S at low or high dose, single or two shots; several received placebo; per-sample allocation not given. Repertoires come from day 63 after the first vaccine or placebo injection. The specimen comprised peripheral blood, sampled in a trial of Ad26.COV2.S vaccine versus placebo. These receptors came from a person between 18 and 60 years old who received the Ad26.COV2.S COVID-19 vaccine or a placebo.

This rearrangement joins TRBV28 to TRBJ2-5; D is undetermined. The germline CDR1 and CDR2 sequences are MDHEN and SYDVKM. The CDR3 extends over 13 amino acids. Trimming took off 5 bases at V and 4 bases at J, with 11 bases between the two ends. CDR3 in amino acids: CASSPRIGETQYF. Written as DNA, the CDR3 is TGTGCCAGCAGTCCGCGGATCGGAGAGACCCAGTACTTC.

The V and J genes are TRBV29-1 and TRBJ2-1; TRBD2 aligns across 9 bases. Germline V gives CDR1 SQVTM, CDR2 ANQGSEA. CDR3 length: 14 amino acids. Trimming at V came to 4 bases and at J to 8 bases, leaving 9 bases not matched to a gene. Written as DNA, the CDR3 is TGCAGCGTTGGTGCGGGAGGGCCCTCGGATGAGCAGTTCTTC. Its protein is CSVGAGGPSDEQFF.

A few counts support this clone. The CDR3 loop reads CASGTPPLNTGELFF. The CDR3, as DNA: TGTGCTAGTGGTACTCCCCCGCTGAACACCGGGGAGCTGTTTTTT. The chain combines TRBV12-5 with TRBJ2-2; D is unclear. CDR1 is LGHNT, CDR2 FRNRAP, per germline. The CDR3 covers 15 residues. V was trimmed by 5 bases and J by 1 base, leaving 11 bases between them.

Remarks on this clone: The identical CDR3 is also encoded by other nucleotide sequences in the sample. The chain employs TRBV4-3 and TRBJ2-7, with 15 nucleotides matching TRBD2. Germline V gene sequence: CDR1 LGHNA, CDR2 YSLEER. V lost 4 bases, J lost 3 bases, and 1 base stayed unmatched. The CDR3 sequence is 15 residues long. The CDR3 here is CASSLGLAGGYEQYF. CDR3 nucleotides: TGCGCCAGCAGCCTGGGACTAGCGGGAGGCTACGAGCAGTACTTC.

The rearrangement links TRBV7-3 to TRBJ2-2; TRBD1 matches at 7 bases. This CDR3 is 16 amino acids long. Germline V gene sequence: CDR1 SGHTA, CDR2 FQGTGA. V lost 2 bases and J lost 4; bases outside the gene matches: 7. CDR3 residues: CASSLEGAGGTGELFF. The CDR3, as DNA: TGTGCCAGCAGCTTAGAAGGGGCAGGGGGCACCGGGGAGCTGTTTTTT.

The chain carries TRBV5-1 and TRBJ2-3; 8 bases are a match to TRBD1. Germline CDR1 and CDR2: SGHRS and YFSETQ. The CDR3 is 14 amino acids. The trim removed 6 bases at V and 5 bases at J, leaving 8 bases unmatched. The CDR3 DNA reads TGCGCCAGCACCAGAGGACAGGGTGGAGATACGCAGTATTTT. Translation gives CASTRGQGGDTQYF. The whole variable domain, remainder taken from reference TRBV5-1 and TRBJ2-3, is KAGVTQTPRYLIKTRGQQVTLSCSPISGHRSVSWYQQTPGQGLQFLFEYFSETQRNKGNFPGRFSGRQFSNSRSEMNVSTLELGDSALYLCASTRGQGGDTQYFGPGTRLTVL.

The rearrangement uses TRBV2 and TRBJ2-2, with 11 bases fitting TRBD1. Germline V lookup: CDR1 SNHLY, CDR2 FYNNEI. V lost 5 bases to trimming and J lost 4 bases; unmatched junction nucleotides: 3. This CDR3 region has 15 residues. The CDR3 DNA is TGTGCCAGCAGTCGGGACAGGGGGGTCACCGGGGAGCTGTTTTTT. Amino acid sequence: CASSRDRGVTGELFF.

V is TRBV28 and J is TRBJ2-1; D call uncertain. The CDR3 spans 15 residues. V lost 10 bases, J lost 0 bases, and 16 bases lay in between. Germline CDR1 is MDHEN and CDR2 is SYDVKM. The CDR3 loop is CATCPYHLSYNEQFF. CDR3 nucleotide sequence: TGTGCCACCTGCCCCTATCACCTCTCCTACAATGAGCAGTTCTTC.

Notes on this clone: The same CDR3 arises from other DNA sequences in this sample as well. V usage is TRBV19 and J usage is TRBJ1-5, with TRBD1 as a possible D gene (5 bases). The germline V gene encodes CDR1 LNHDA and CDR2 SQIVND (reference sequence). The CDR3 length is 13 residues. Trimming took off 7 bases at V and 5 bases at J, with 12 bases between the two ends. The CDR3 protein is CASKGQGDQPQHF. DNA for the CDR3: TGTGCCAGTAAGGGTCAGGGTGATCAGCCCCAGCATTTT.

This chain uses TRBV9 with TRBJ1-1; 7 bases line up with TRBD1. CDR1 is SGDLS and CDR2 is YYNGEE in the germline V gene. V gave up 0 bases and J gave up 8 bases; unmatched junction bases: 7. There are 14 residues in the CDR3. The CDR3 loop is CASSVALGGGEAFF. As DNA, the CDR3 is TGTGCCAGCAGCGTAGCTCTAGGGGGCGGCGAAGCTTTCTTT.

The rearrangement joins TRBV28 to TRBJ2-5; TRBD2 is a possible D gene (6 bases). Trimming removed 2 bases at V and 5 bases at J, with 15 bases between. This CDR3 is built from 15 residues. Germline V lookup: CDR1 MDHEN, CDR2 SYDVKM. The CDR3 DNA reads TGTGCCAGCAGTTTAGGACTGGGACTCCGGGAGACCCAGTACTTC. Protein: CASSLGLGLRETQYF.

CDR3: CATSGRFKSTEAFF. CDR3 nucleotide sequence: TGTGCCACCAGTGGTCGGTTTAAATCCACTGAAGCTTTCTTT. V gene TRBV15 combines with J gene TRBJ1-1, with D uncertain. This CDR3 spans 14 amino acids. The V end was cut by 6 bases, the J end by 4 bases, with 15 bases between. Germline-derived CDR1 and CDR2 are LNHNV and YYDKDF (reference sequence).

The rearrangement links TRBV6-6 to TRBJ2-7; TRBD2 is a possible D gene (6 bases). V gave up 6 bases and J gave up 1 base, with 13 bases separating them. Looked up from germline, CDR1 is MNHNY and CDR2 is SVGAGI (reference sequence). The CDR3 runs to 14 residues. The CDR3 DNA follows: TGTGCCAGCAGGGGAGCGGGTCTTTCCTACGAGCAGTACTTC. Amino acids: CASRGAGLSYEQYF.

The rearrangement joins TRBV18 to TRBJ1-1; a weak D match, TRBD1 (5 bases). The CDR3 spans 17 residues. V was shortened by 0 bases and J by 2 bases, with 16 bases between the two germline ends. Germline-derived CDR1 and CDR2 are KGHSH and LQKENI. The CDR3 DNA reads TGTGCCAGCTCACCACCGGCAGGGAGGTTGAGCAACACTGAAGCTTTCTTT. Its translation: CASSPPAGRLSNTEAFF.

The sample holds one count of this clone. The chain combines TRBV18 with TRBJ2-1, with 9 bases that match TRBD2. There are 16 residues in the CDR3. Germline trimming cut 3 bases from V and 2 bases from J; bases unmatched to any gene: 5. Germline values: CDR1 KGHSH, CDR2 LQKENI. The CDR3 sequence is CASSPSSGKTYNEQFF. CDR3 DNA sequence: TGTGCCAGCTCACCTTCTAGCGGGAAGACCTACAATGAGCAGTTCTTC. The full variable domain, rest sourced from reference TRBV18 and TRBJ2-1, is NAGVMQNPRHLVRRRGQEARLRCSPMKGHSHVYWYRQLPEEGLKFMVYLQKENIIDESGMPKERFSAEFPKEGPSILRIQQVVRGDSAAYFCASSPSSGKTYNEQFFGPGTRLTVL.

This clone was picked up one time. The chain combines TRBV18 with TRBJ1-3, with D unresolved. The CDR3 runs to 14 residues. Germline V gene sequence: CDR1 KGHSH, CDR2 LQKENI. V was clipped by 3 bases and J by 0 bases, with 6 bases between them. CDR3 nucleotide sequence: TGTGCCAGCTCACCCCGGATCTCTGGAAACACCATATATTTT. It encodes CASSPRISGNTIYF.

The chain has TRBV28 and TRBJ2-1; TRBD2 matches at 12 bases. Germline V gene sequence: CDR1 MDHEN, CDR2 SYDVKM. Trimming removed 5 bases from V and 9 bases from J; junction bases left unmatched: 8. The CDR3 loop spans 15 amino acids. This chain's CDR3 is CASSQTSGSAAEQFF. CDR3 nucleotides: TGTGCCAGCAGTCAGACTAGCGGGAGTGCGGCTGAGCAGTTCTTC.

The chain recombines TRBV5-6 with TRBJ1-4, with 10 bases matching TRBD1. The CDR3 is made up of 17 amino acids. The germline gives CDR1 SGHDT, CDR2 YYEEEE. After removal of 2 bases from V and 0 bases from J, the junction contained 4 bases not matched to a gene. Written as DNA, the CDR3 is TGTGCCAGCAGCTTCCGGACAGGGGGTGCAACTAATGAAAAACTGTTTTTT. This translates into CASSFRTGGATNEKLFF. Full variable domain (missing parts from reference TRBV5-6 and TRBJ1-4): DAGVTQSPTHLIKTRGQQVTLRCSPKSGHDTVSWYQQALGQGPQFIFQYYEEEERQRGNFPDRFSGHQFPNYSSELNVNALLLGDSALYLCASSFRTGGATNEKLFFGSGTQLSVL.